The rows below give T cell receptor beta chains drawn from one sample of a study of T-cell reconstitution after alpha-beta-depleted transplantation in children. MiXCR, applied by TCRdb to the PCR reads, yields one record per CDR3 protein. The sample has tens of thousands of distinct CDR3 sequences; 40% to 65% are singletons. Sample: peripheral blood, taken before TCRalphabeta/CD19-depleted stem cell transplant. All receptors derive from a boy in the first two years of life with SCID, due to receive a stem cell transplant. The CDR3 runs from the conserved cysteine through the conserved F or W. Each record gives: CDR3 protein, CDR3 DNA, J gene, D gene, V gene, clone size. The D gene is left open where the match is weak. Clone size appears in some rows only: once, few, many, or a class for an expanded clone.

CASSQDYREVTYEQYF TGCGCCAGCAGCCAAGATTACAGGGAGGTGACCTACGAGCAGTACTTC TRBJ2-7 . TRBV4-3 many
CATSSPGRGFGVNQPQHF TGTGCCACCAGCTCACCGGGGAGGGGCTTTGGGGTCAATCAGCCCCAGCATTTT TRBJ1-5 . TRBV15 .
CASSIGTTDTQYF TGCGCCAGCTCAATTGGAACCACAGATACGCAGTATTTT TRBJ2-3 . TRBV5-1 .
CASSYTNRWASGNQETQYF TGTGCCAGCAGTTACACAAACCGGTGGGCTAGCGGAAACCAAGAGACCCAGTACTTC TRBJ2-5 TRBD2 TRBV6-2/TRBV6-3 .
CASNDIQYF TGTGCCAGCAACGACATTCAGTACTTC TRBJ2-4 . TRBV27 few
CAISEEPTTNEKLFF TGTGCCATCAGTGAGGAACCCACAACTAATGAAAAACTGTTTTTT TRBJ1-4 . TRBV10-3 once
CSAREGGGIYEQYF TGCAGTGCGAGAGAGGGCGGGGGAATCTACGAGCAGTACTTC TRBJ2-7 TRBD2 TRBV20-1 .
CASSFTTANQLFF TGTGCCAGCAGCTTTACTACTGCAAATCAGCTGTTTTTT TRBJ2-2 . TRBV5-8 .
CASSIRALRNSPLHF TGTGCCAGCTCAATTAGGGCCCTTCGAAATTCACCCCTCCACTTT TRBJ1-6 . TRBV18 .
CASSLAGSSYEQYF TGTGCCAGCAGCTTGGCGGGCAGCTCCTACGAGCAGTACTTC TRBJ2-7 . TRBV7-9 .
CASSIPGQTFYTF TGTGCCAGTAGTATCCCGGGGCAGACCTTCTACACCTTC TRBJ1-2 . TRBV19 .
CASSPTEGALFGNQPQHF TGTGCCAGCAGTCCGACCGAAGGGGCTCTCTTTGGCAATCAGCCCCAGCATTTT TRBJ1-5 . TRBV6-1 .
CSAVQGAPSYNEQFF TGCAGTGCGGTTCAGGGGGCTCCCTCCTACAATGAGCAGTTCTTC TRBJ2-1 TRBD1 TRBV20-1 .
CASNRRTSGGNIQYF TGTGCCAGCAACCGGAGGACTAGCGGGGGGAACATTCAGTACTTC TRBJ2-4 TRBD2 TRBV5-4 .
CASSLWDNSYEQYF TGTGCCAGCAGTTTATGGGACAACTCCTACGAGCAGTACTTC TRBJ2-7 . TRBV28 .
CATVSGQNTEAFF TGTGCCACCGTCTCGGGGCAGAACACTGAAGCTTTCTTT TRBJ1-1 . TRBV10-3 .
CSARRRQNEQFF TGCAGTGCTAGACGGCGCCAAAATGAGCAGTTCTTC TRBJ2-1 . TRBV20-1 many
CASSLAPSGVKETQYF TGTGCCAGCAGCTTGGCCCCTAGCGGGGTAAAAGAGACCCAGTACTTC TRBJ2-5 TRBD2 TRBV5-4 .
CASSQDPGLAETQYF TGCGCCAGCAGCCAGGATCCGGGACTAGCAGAGACCCAGTACTTC TRBJ2-5 TRBD2 TRBV5-1 many
CASSVRGLGEQYF TGTGCCAGCAGCGTTCGGGGCTTAGGCGAGCAGTACTTC TRBJ2-7 . TRBV9 .
CAISADRGSVDIQYF TGTGCCATCAGTGCAGACAGGGGGTCGGTAGACATTCAGTACTTC TRBJ2-4 TRBD1 TRBV10-3 .
CASSEAKVRNEQFF TGTGCCAGCAGTGAAGCCAAGGTCAGGAATGAGCAGTTCTTC TRBJ2-1 . TRBV2 few
CSSREGTGNQPQHF TGTTCCAGCAGGGAGGGGACAGGGAATCAGCCCCAGCATTTT TRBJ1-5 TRBD1 TRBV7-9 .
CSATGGQGETQYF TGCAGTGCAACAGGGGGCCAGGGAGAGACCCAGTACTTC TRBJ2-5 TRBD1 TRBV20-1 .